Each of the 9 T cell receptor beta chains below was sequenced from the same sample in a study of T cells in localized non-small cell lung cancer (dated by TCRdb to about 2020). The library came from the immunoSEQ multiplex PCR assay. TCRdb holds this immuneACCESS table with in-frame rearrangements only. Some clones are missing; in checked studies, unresolved V genes explain under half, and the rest has no known cause. For this sample the table gives over 9,000 clones, of which approximately 81% were detected only once. The top ten clones comprise about 9.1% of the sample. The starting material was peripheral blood, obtained before any cancer treatment. Source of these receptors: a male donor at least 60 years old with stage III lung adenocarcinoma.

In this sample, this clone turned up a few times. V and J are TRBV7-9 and TRBJ1-2, with D uncertain. CDR3 size: 14 residues. Trimming cost V 6 bases and J 4 bases, with 15 bases left between them. Germline loops: CDR1 SEHNR, CDR2 FQNEAQ (reference sequence). CDR3 bases: TGTGCCAGCAGGAAACCCCTATCTGGCTATGGCTACACCTTC. This sequence encodes CASRKPLSGYGYTF. The complete variable domain, with remaining parts taken from reference TRBV7-9 and TRBJ1-2, reads DTGVSQNPRHKITKRGQNVTFRCDPISEHNRLYWYRQTLGQGPEFLTYFQNEAQLEKSRLLSDRFSAERPKGSFSTLEIQRTEQGDSAMYLCASRKPLSGYGYTFGSGTRLTVV.

The chain employs TRBV5-6 and TRBJ2-7; D gene unclear. Deletions cut 2 bases from V and 5 bases from J, with 11 bases between. The CDR3 length is 13 residues. The germline gives CDR1 SGHDT, CDR2 YYEEEE. CDR3 nucleotides: TGTGCCAGCAGCTTTCAGACCCGCCACGAGCAGTACTTC. Protein sequence: CASSFQTRHEQYF.

J is TRBJ1-1 and V is TRBV6-6; TRBD1 matches at 12 bases. The V gene's germline CDR1 is MNHNY and CDR2 SVGAGI (reference sequence). The V gene end was trimmed by 10 bases and the J gene end by 5 bases; junction bases not matched to a gene: 8. CDR3 length: 14 amino acids. The CDR3 here is CATPGQGAGTEAFF. DNA for the CDR3: TGTGCCACCCCGGGACAGGGGGCCGGGACTGAAGCTTTCTTT.

The V call is TRBV4-3, the J call TRBJ1-1; D is ambiguous. CDR3 length equals 14 residues. Germline V lookup: CDR1 LGHNA, CDR2 YSLEER. V was clipped by 4 bases and J by 1 base, with 10 bases between them. CDR3 in amino acids: CASSPSPGNTEAFF. Written as DNA, the CDR3 is TGCGCCAGCAGCCCCTCGCCGGGGAACACTGAAGCTTTCTTT.

The chain employs TRBV29-1 and TRBJ2-7, with a weak D call TRBD2 (6 bases). V gave up 0 bases and J gave up 0 bases, with 12 bases separating them. The germline CDR1 and CDR2 sequences are SQVTM and ANQGSEA. The CDR3 totals 15 residues. For the CDR3, the DNA is TGCAGCGTTGAAGAAAGGCTAGCGAGCTCCTACGAGCAGTACTTC. Its translation: CSVEERLASSYEQYF.

The chain recombines TRBV21-1 with TRBJ1-4. TRBV21-1 constitutes a pseudogene. This CDR3 is built from 13 residues. CDR3 amino acids: CASSAEGFEKLFF. Here the CDR3 DNA reads TGTGCCAGCAGCGCAGAGGGCTTTGAAAAACTGTTTTTT.

The CDR3 nucleotides read TGTGCCAGCAGCCGACAGGCCCTCTCTGGAAACACCATATATTTT. Protein sequence: CASSRQALSGNTIYF. The V gene is TRBV6-5, the J gene TRBJ1-3, with D possibly being TRBD1 (6 bases). The CDR3 covers 15 residues. Trimming left V 6 bases short and J 0 bases short, with 12 bases between. From germline, CDR1 is MNHEY and CDR2 SVGAGI.

This clone showed up just a few times. The chain employs TRBV29-1 and TRBJ2-1, with 10 bases matching TRBD2. The germline gives CDR1 SQVTM, CDR2 ANQGSEA. With 6 bases clipped from V and 6 bases from J, the junction kept 8 bases outside the gene matches. CDR3 length equals 14 residues. The CDR3 region has the DNA TGCAGCGTAAGGACCGGGACTAGCGTCAATGAGCAGTTCTTC. As protein: CSVRTGTSVNEQFF.

The chain uses TRBV6-9 and TRBJ1-6; 8 nucleotides agree with TRBD1. The trim removed 4 bases at V and 9 bases at J, leaving 8 bases unmatched. CDR3 size: 15 residues. Germline lookup yields CDR1 MNHGY and CDR2 SVAAGI. The CDR3 reads CASSFVDRGSSPLHF. The CDR3 DNA reads TGTGCCAGCAGTTTCGTCGACAGGGGAAGTTCACCCCTCCACTTT.